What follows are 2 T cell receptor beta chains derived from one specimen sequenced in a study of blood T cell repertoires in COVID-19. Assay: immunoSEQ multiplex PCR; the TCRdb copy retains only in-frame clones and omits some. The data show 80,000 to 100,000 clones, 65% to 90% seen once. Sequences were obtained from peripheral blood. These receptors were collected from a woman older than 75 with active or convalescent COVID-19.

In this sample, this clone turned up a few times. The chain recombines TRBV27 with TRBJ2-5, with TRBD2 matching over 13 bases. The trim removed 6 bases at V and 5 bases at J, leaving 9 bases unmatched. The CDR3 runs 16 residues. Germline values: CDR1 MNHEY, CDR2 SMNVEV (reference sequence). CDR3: CASRHRTSGRRETQYF. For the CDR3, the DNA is TGTGCCAGCAGACATAGGACTAGCGGGAGACGCGAGACCCAGTACTTC.

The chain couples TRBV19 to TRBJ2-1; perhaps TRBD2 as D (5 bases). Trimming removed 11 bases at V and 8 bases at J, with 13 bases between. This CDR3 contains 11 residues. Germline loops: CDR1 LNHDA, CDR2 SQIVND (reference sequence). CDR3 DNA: TGTGCCGCCGGCGGGTCGTATGAGCAGTTCTTC. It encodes CAAGGSYEQFF. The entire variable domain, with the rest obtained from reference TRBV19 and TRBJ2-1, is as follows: DGGITQSPKYLFRKEGQNVTLSCEQNLNHDAMYWYRQDPGQGLRLIYYSQIVNDFQKGDIAEGYSVSREKKESFPLTVTSAQKNPTAFYLCAAGGSYEQFFGPGTRLTVL.